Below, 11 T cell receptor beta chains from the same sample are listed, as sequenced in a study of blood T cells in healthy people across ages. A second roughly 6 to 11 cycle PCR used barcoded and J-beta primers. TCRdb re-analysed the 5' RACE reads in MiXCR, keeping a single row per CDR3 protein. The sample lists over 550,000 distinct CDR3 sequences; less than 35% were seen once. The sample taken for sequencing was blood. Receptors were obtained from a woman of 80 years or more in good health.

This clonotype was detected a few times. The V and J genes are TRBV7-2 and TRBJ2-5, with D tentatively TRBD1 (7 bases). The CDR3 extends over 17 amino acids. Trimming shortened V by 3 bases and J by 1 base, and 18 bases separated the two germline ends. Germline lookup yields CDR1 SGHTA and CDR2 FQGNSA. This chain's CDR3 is CASSFGGGPPGQETQYF. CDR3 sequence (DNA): TGTGCCAGCAGCTTCGGAGGGGGCCCCCCGGGCCAAGAGACCCAGTACTTC.

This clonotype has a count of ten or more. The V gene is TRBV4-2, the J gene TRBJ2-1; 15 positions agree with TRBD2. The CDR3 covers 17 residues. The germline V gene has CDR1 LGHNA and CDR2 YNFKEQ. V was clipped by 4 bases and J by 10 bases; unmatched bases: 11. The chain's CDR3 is CASSPPTGLAGGPEQFF. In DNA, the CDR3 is TGTGCCAGCAGCCCACCCACCGGACTAGCGGGGGGGCCGGAGCAGTTCTTC.

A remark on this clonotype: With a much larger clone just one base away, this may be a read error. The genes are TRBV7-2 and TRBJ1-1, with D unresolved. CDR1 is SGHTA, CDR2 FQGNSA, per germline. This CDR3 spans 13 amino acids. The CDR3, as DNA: TGTGCCAGCAGCTTCCGGGGAAACACTGGAGCTTTCTTT. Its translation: CASSFRGNTGAFF.

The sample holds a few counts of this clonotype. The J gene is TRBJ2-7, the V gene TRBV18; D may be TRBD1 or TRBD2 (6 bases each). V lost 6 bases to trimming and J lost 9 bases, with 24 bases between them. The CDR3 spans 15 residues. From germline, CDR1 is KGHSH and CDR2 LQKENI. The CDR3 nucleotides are TGTGCCAGCTCGCCTACCCGGGGGCGCAACGATGGGCAGTACTTC. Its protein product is CASSPTRGRNDGQYF.

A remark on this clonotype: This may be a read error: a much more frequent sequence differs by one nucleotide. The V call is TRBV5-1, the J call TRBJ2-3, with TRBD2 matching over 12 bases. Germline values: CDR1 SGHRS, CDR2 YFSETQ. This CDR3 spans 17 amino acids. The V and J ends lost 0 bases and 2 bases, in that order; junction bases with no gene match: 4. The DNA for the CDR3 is TGCGCCAGCAGCTTGGTCCTAGCGGGGGGGTCCACAGATACGCAGTATTTT. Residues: CASSLVLAGGSTDTQYF.

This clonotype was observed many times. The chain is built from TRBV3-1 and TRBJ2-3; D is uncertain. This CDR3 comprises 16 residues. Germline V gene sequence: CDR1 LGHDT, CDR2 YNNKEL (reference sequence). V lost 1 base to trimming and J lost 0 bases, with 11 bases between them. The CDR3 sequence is CASSQGTFSSTDTQYF. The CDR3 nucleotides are TGTGCCAGCAGCCAAGGGACCTTCTCGAGCACAGATACGCAGTATTTT.

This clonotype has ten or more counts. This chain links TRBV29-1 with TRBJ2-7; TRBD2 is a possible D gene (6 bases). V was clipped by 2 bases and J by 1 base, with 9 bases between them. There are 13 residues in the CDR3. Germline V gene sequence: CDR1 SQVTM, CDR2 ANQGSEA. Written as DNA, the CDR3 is TGCAGCGTTGAAACGGGGGTTTCCTACGAGCAGTACTTC. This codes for CSVETGVSYEQYF.

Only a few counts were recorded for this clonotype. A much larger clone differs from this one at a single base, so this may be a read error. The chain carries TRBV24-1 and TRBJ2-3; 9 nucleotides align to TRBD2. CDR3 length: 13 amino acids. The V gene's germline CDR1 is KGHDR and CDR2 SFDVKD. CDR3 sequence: CATGERGADAQYF. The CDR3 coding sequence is TGTGCCACAGGGGAGCGGGGGGCAGATGCGCAGTATTTT.

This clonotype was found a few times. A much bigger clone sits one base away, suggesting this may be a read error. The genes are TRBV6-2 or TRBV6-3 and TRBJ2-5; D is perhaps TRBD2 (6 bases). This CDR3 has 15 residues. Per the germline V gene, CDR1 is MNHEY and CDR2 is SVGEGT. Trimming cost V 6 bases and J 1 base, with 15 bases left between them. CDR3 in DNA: TGTGCCAGCAGCGGAGGGACTCGGGGCCAAGAGACCCAGTACTTC. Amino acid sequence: CASSGGTRGQETQYF.

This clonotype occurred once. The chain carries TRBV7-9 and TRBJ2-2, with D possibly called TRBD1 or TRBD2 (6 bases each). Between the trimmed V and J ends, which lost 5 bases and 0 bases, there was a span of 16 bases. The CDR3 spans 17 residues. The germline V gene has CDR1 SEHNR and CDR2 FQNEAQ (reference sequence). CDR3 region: CASSLIGGSTNTGELFF. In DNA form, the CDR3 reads TGTGCCAGCAGCCTGATCGGGGGCTCCACGAACACCGGGGAGCTGTTTTTT.

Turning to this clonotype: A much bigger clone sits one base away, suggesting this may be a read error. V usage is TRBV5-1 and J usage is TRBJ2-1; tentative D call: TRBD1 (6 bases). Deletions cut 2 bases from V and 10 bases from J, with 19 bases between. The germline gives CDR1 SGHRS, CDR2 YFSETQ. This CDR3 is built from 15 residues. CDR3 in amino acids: CASSLEPTGSYEQFF. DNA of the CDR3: TGCGCCAGCAGCTTAGAACCGACAGGCTCCTACGAGCAGTTCTTC.